The clone carrying this T cell receptor beta chain turned up a few times. This sample was taken from a study of blood T cell repertoires in COVID-19. Study background: T cells, B-cell-depleted T cells, or PBMCs supplied cDNA or gDNA.

This CDR3 has 14 amino acids. Per the germline V gene, CDR1 is MNHNS and CDR2 is SASEGT. V lost 0 bases and J lost 3; bases outside the gene matches: 2. Authors' analysis steps: Estimation of nucleated cell counts relied on the amplification of reference gene primers. Only in-frame clones appear in the TCRdb table, and some are missing; sequencing was by immunoSEQ multiplex PCR. The D gene and trimming were derived from the DNA, and the V and J assignments and clone size from that table. The table records approximately 300,000 clones, 75% to 95% of them present only once. The source material was peripheral blood. This receptor was taken from a woman in her 30s with COVID-19, enrolled during active disease. The chain is built from TRBV6-1 and TRBJ2-7; 7 nucleotides agree with TRBD2. The CDR3 bases are TGTGCCAGCAGTGAAGCGCTAGCGGACTACGAGCAGTACTTC. Translating it yields CASSEALADYEQYF.